The next 17 T cell receptor beta chains were all read from a single sample in a study of cytomegalovirus exposure and HLA in healthy donors. The PCR contained 60 Vbeta and 13 Jbeta primers. The method was immunoSEQ multiplex PCR; TCRdb's version includes in-frame clones alone and lacks a portion of them. The repertoire includes 150,000 to 200,000 clones, around 88% of them detected once, and less than 2% sits in the top ten. Input material: PBMCs. Source of these receptors: a man in his forties in good health and CMV-seropositive.

V is TRBV30 and J is TRBJ2-1; 10 nucleotides match TRBD2. In germline, CDR1 is GTSNPN, CDR2 SVGIG (reference sequence). V shed 1 base and J 0 bases; nucleotides not matched to a gene: 3. The CDR3 has 16 residues. CDR3 sequence: CAWSDGLADSYNEQFF. CDR3 DNA: TGTGCCTGGAGTGACGGACTAGCGGACTCCTACAATGAGCAGTTCTTC.

The DNA of the CDR3 is TGTGCCAGCAGTTTGGGACAGCATACAGATACGCAGTATTTT. Amino acids: CASSLGQHTDTQYF. This sequence joins TRBV28 and TRBJ2-3; 7 positions match TRBD1. Losses at the gene ends were 3 bases for V and 3 bases for J; bases not matched to a gene: 3. Looked up from germline, CDR1 is MDHEN and CDR2 is SYDVKM. The CDR3 has 14 amino acids. The complete variable domain, with remaining parts taken from reference TRBV28 and TRBJ2-3, reads DVKVTQSSRYLVKRTGEKVFLECVQDMDHENMFWYRQDPGLGLRLIYFSYDVKMKEKGDIPEGYSVSREKKERFSLILESASTNQTSMYLCASSLGQHTDTQYFGPGTRLTVL.

This chain uses TRBV4-1 with TRBJ2-1, with TRBD2 as a possible D gene (6 bases). The CDR3 length is 14 residues. The germline CDR1 and CDR2 sequences are MGHRA and YSYEKL. V lost 1 base and J 5 bases, leaving 9 bases between the germline ends. The CDR3 DNA follows: TGCGCCAGCAGCCAAGGGGCGGGAAACAATGAGCAGTTCTTC. Amino acids: CASSQGAGNNEQFF.

The rearrangement joins TRBV5-4 to TRBJ2-7, with 8 bases matching TRBD1. Germline loops: CDR1 SGHNT, CDR2 YYREEE (reference sequence). V was clipped by 3 bases and J by 3 bases; unmatched bases: 11. This CDR3 spans 16 amino acids. CDR3 in amino acids: CASSSPWTGTYYEQYF. In DNA form, the CDR3 reads TGTGCCAGCAGCTCCCCCTGGACAGGGACCTACTACGAGCAGTACTTC.

The V gene is TRBV5-8, the J gene TRBJ2-7; 13 bases fit TRBD2. The ends lost 2 bases at V and 2 bases at J; junction bases unmatched: 7. This CDR3 is built from 17 residues. CDR1 and CDR2 from the germline V gene are SGHTS and YDEGEE. CDR3 bases: TGTGCCAGCAGCTTAGTGGGACTAGCGGGAAAGACCTACGAGCAGTACTTC. This codes for CASSLVGLAGKTYEQYF.

The chain uses TRBV30 and TRBJ1-2; D gene ambiguous. CDR1 and CDR2 from the germline V gene are GTSNPN and SVGIG (reference sequence). V gave up 6 bases and J gave up 3 bases, with 11 bases separating them. The length of the CDR3 is 12 residues. The CDR3 loop reads CACSSGHYGYTF. DNA of the CDR3: TGTGCCTGCTCCTCAGGCCACTATGGCTACACCTTC.

CDR3 DNA: TGTGCCAGCAGTGGTCACAGCCCCTACTCTGGGGCCAACGTCCTGACTTTC. Residues: CASSGHSPYSGANVLTF. This chain joins TRBV21-1 and TRBJ2-6; TRBD1 is taken as the D call from the table, unchecked against the DNA. TRBV21-1 is given as a pseudogene. The CDR3 contains 17 residues.

CDR3 amino acids: CASSELAGTQYF. The CDR3 DNA reads TGTGCCAGCAGTGAACTAGCCGGTACGCAGTATTTT. This chain uses TRBV2 with TRBJ2-3; maybe TRBD2 (5 bases). CDR1 SNHLY and CDR2 FYNNEI come from the germline V gene. This CDR3 comprises 12 residues. V lost 2 bases and J lost 8, with 8 bases in between.

This clone is a singleton in its sample. The chain is built from TRBV9 and TRBJ2-6; tentatively, D is TRBD2 (5 bases). The CDR3 contains 18 residues. In germline, CDR1 is SGDLS, CDR2 YYNGEE. V gave up 1 base and J gave up 2 bases, with 16 bases separating them. CDR3 nucleotides: TGTGCCAGCAGCGTAAGTGTGTCCGGGAACACTGGGGCCAACGTCCTGACTTTC. Its protein product is CASSVSVSGNTGANVLTF.

The chain combines TRBV5-1 with TRBJ1-2, with D uncertain. Trimming took 4 bases from V and 1 from J, leaving 20 bases between them. CDR3 length: 17 amino acids. The germline CDR1 and CDR2 sequences are SGHRS and YFSETQ. CDR3 amino acids: CASSRPGSGRVNYGYTF. CDR3 coding DNA: TGCGCCAGCAGCCGTCCGGGATCAGGCCGCGTTAACTATGGCTACACCTTC.

V usage is TRBV5-1 and J usage is TRBJ1-1; D gene unclear. CDR3 size: 13 residues. The germline V gene encodes CDR1 SGHRS and CDR2 YFSETQ. With 4 bases removed from V and 4 bases from J, the gap between germline ends came to 11 bases. Here the CDR3 DNA reads TGCGCCAGCAGCCCGGGGATAGGCACTGAAGCTTTCTTT. Encoded protein: CASSPGIGTEAFF. The whole variable domain, filled in from reference TRBV5-1 and TRBJ1-1, reads KAGVTQTPRYLIKTRGQQVTLSCSPISGHRSVSWYQQTPGQGLQFLFEYFSETQRNKGNFPGRFSGRQFSNSRSEMNVSTLELGDSALYLCASSPGIGTEAFFGQGTRLTVV.

The V gene is TRBV9, the J gene TRBJ2-1; 7 positions match TRBD2. The CDR3 has 14 amino acids. Germline CDR1 SGDLS, CDR2 YYNGEE. Unmatched junction bases numbered 7, after V lost 2 bases and J lost 8 bases. The CDR3 DNA reads TGTGCCAGCAGCGTTCTTGGACTAGGGGATGAGCAGTTCTTC. This codes for CASSVLGLGDEQFF.

The chain employs TRBV9 and TRBJ1-2; 10 nucleotides match TRBD1. J lost 2 bases, V lost 3 bases, and 7 bases had no gene match. This CDR3 comprises 16 residues. CDR1 SGDLS and CDR2 YYNGEE come from the germline V gene. Here the CDR3 DNA reads TGTGCCAGCAGCGGCCGGGGACAGGGGACAAACTATGGCTACACCTTC. Protein: CASSGRGQGTNYGYTF.

The chain links TRBV6-1 to TRBJ2-1; the match to TRBD2 covers 7 bases. CDR1 is MNHNS and CDR2 is SASEGT in the germline V gene. The CDR3 length is 13 residues. V lost 8 bases to trimming and J lost 4 bases; unmatched junction nucleotides: 5. As DNA, the CDR3 is TGTGCCAGCGGGCTAGCGGATTACAATGAGCAGTTCTTC. Its protein is CASGLADYNEQFF.

The gene calls are TRBV10-2 and TRBJ1-5, with D possibly being TRBD1 (5 bases). The germline V and J ends were trimmed by 8 bases and 3 bases, with 8 bases remaining between them. The CDR3 has 12 amino acids. The germline V gene has CDR1 WSHSY and CDR2 SAAADI. This chain's CDR3 is CASGGYNQPQHF. CDR3 DNA: TGCGCCAGCGGGGGGTACAATCAGCCCCAGCATTTT.

This clone has a single count. This rearrangement joins TRBV10-3 to TRBJ1-1; 7 nucleotides agree with TRBD1. Germline-derived CDR1 and CDR2 are ENHRY and SYGVKD. The CDR3 contains 13 residues. Germline trimming cut 6 bases from V and 2 bases from J; bases unmatched to any gene: 3. The DNA for the CDR3 is TGTGCCATCAGGGGGACAGAAAACACTGAAGCTTTCTTT. It specifies CAIRGTENTEAFF.

The CDR3 DNA is TGTGCCAGCAGTATCACGGTTCCCGGGGGCTACACCTTC. It is translated as CASSITVPGGYTF. The chain employs TRBV2 and TRBJ1-2; D remains unclear. V was trimmed by 5 bases and J by 8 bases, leaving 15 bases between them. The CDR3 contains 13 residues. Germline CDR1 is SNHLY and CDR2 is FYNNEI.